This is a list of T cell receptor beta chains from one sample in a study of CD8+ T cells in alopecia areata. Here immunoSEQ multiplex PCR was the method, and the copy in TCRdb shows in-frame clones only, minus some. The sample shows around 100,000 clones, 60% of them seen only once. Material: CD8+ T cells sorted from blood, obtained at roughly week 58, from a patient treated with tofacitinib. The receptors originated from a human donor with alopecia areata. The CDR3 runs from the conserved cysteine through the conserved F or W. The order of the fields is V gene, D gene, clone size, J gene, CDR3 length, CDR3 DNA, CDR3 protein. A D gene is named only where the DNA matches it firmly. Clone size is not always given. Where it is, it says once, few, many or a class for expanded clones.

TRBV2	NA	NA	TRBJ2-7	11	TGTGCCAGCTCCGACCCCTACGAGCAGTACTTC	CASSDPYEQYF
TRBV7-9	NA	NA	TRBJ2-5	10	TGTGCCAGCAGCCGGGAGACCCAGTACTTC	CASSRETQYF
TRBV30	NA	NA	TRBJ1-4	11	TGTGCCTGGAGTGTAGATGAAAAACTGTTTTTT	CAWSVDEKLFF
TRBV11-2	NA	NA	TRBJ2-7	13	TGTGCCAGCAGCTTGAGAAGTTCCTACGAGCAGTACTTC	CASSLRSSYEQYF
TRBV27	NA	few	TRBJ2-7	14	TGTGCCAGCAGTTTGGGGAACGGCCTGGGCGAGCAGTACTTC	CASSLGNGLGEQYF
TRBV7-2	NA	NA	TRBJ1-6	18	TGTGCCAGCAGCTTAGAGGGGACTAGTCTATCCTATAATTCACCCCTCCACTTT	CASSLEGTSLSYNSPLHF
TRBV25-1	TRBD2	NA	TRBJ2-5	15	TGTGCCAGCAGTAAGGGGACTAGCCAGCAAGAGACCCAGTACTTC	CASSKGTSQQETQYF
TRBV7-8	TRBD2	few	TRBJ2-1	14	TGTGCCAGCAGCACTAGCGGGGTGTACAATGAGCAGTTCTTC	CASSTSGVYNEQFF
TRBV19	TRBD1	NA	TRBJ2-7	15	TGTGCCAGTAGTTTCAGTCTGGACAGGGAGTACGAGCAGTACTTC	CASSFSLDREYEQYF
TRBV19	NA	NA	TRBJ2-7	15	TGTGCCAGTAGTATAAGTCCACAGGACTCCTACGAGCAGTACTTC	CASSISPQDSYEQYF
TRBV6-5	TRBD1	NA	TRBJ2-5	15	TGTGCCAGCAGTTACTCCCAGGGGGCCCAAGAGACCCAGTACTTC	CASSYSQGAQETQYF
TRBV27	NA	once	TRBJ2-1	14	TGTGCCAGCAGTGTGGGGGGCTCCTACAATGAGCAGTTCTTC	CASSVGGSYNEQFF
TRBV15	NA	NA	TRBJ1-1	13	TGTGCCACCAGAGGCAACCGTAACACTGAAGCTTTCTTT	CATRGNRNTEAFF
TRBV7-9	NA	few	TRBJ2-1	16	TGTGCCAGCAGCTTAGAGGGGGGGACCTCCTACAATGAGCAGTTCTTC	CASSLEGGTSYNEQFF
TRBV7-9	TRBD1	few	TRBJ2-7	13	TGTGCCAGCAGGGGGGACAGGGTTGACGAGCAGTACTTC	CASRGDRVDEQYF
TRBV28	TRBD2	few	TRBJ2-5	13	TGTGCCAGCAGGTTCAGCGGGGAAGAGACCCAGTACTTC	CASRFSGEETQYF
TRBV29-1	NA	NA	TRBJ1-2	11	TGCAGCGGAATCTTCCAGGATGGCTACACCTTC	CSGIFQDGYTF
TRBV12-5	NA	NA	TRBJ2-1	12	TGTGCTAGTGGTTTCGGTTACAATGAGCAGTTCTTC	CASGFGYNEQFF
TRBV13	TRBD2	NA	TRBJ2-7	15	TGTGCCAGCAGCATGTCGACTAGCGGGGGGCACGAGCAGTACTTC	CASSMSTSGGHEQYF
TRBV6-5	NA	NA	TRBJ2-3	15	TGTGCCAGCACTAACGAGGCAGCAGGCACAGATACGCAGTATTTT	CASTNEAAGTDTQYF
TRBV4-1	NA	NA	TRBJ2-7	15	TGCGCCAGCAGCCTTCTCTCAGGTTCCTCCTACGAGCAGTACTTC	CASSLLSGSSYEQYF
TRBV25-1	NA	NA	TRBJ2-7	14	TGTGCCAGCACCCCCGGGGAGGGGGCTGACGAGCAGTACTTC	CASTPGEGADEQYF
TRBV5-6	NA	few	TRBJ1-2	14	TGTGCCAGCAGCTTCCTCCGGGACATGGATCGATACACCTTC	CASSFLRDMDRYTF